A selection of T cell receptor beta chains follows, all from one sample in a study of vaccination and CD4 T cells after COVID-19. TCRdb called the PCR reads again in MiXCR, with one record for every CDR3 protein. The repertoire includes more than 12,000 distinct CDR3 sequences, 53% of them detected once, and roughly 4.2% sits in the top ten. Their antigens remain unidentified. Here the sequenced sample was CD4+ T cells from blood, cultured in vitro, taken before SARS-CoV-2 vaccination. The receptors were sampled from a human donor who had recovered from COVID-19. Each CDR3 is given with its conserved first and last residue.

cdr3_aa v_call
CASSLGSSATSGANVLTF TRBV7-6
CASSPGSVGNYGYTF TRBV11-3
CSARAAGSLETQYF TRBV20-1
CASSLGRPSTDTQYF TRBV7-2
CASSLAGMDETQYF TRBV11-3
CASSLNGYNQPQHF TRBV28
CASRSYSGTYEQYF TRBV28
CAISESSAGYGYTF TRBV10-3
CSVRTGGHYEQYF TRBV29-1
CASSDGLEQYF TRBV10-1
CASRLSGRGDTQYF TRBV6-1
CASSRGHTEAFF TRBV19
CASSPAGRGYEQYF TRBV7-2
CASREDSNRVTEAFF TRBV2
CASSTTTSDQETQYF TRBV5-1
CATSDLFEETQYF TRBV24-1